The clone carrying this T cell receptor (beta chain) was seen only a few times. These data are taken from a study of blood T cell repertoires in COVID-19. At the level of the study: T cells, B-cell-depleted T cells, or PBMCs supplied cDNA or gDNA.

Assay: immunoSEQ multiplex PCR; the TCRdb copy retains only in-frame clones and omits some. The table has roughly 150,000 clones, about 83% seen once. This CDR3 has 16 amino acids. V shed 6 bases and J shed 3 bases, with 18 bases lying between them. From germline, CDR1 is KGHSH and CDR2 LQKENI. This receptor was identified in a woman in her 70s who had recovered from COVID-19. The V call is TRBV18, the J call TRBJ1-5; D is perhaps TRBD1 (5 bases). The material sequenced was peripheral blood. CDR3 nucleotide sequence: TGTGCCAGCTCCGGGAGAGGGGCCCTGGACAATCAGCCCCAGCATTTT. This gives the protein CASSGRGALDNQPQHF.